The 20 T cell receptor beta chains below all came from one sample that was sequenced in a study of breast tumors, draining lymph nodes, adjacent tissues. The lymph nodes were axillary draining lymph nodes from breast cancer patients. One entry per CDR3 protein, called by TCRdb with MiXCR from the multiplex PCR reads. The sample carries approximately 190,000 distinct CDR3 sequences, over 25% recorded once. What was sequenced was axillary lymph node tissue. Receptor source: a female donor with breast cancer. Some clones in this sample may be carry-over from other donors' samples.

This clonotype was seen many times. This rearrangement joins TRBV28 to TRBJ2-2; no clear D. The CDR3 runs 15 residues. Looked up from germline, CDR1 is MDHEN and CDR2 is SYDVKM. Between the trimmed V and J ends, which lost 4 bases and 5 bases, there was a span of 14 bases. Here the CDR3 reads CASSSTRDMTGELFF. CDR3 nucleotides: TGTGCCAGCAGTTCCACGCGTGATATGACCGGGGAGCTGTTTTTT.

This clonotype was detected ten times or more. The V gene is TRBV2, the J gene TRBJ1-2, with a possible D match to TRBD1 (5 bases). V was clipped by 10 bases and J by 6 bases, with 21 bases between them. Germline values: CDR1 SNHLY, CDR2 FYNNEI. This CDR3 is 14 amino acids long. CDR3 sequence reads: CATPRDSRVHGYTF. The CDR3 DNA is TGTGCCACTCCCCGGGACTCAAGGGTTCATGGCTACACCTTC.

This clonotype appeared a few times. CDR3 in DNA: TGTGCCAGCACCAATCTAGCGGCAGGTAACGAGCAGTACTTC. This translates into CASTNLAAGNEQYF. The chain carries TRBV5-8 and TRBJ2-7; 7 bases match TRBD2. CDR1 and CDR2 from the germline V gene are SGHTS and YDEGEE. V shed 6 bases, J shed 5 bases, and the junction held 11 bases outside the gene matches. This CDR3 is 14 amino acids long.

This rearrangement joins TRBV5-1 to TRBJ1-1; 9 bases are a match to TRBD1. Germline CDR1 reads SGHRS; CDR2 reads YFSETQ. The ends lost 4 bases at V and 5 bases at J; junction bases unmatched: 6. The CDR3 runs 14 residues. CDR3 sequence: CASSVTGGGTEAFF. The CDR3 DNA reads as TGCGCCAGCAGCGTGACAGGGGGAGGGACTGAAGCTTTCTTT.

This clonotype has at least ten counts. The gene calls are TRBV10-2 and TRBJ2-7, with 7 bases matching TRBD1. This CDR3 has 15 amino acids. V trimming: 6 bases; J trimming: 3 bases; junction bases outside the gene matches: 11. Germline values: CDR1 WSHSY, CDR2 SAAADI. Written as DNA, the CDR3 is TGCGCCAGCAGCACAAGACAGGGAGCGAGCTACGAGCAGTACTTC. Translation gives CASSTRQGASYEQYF.

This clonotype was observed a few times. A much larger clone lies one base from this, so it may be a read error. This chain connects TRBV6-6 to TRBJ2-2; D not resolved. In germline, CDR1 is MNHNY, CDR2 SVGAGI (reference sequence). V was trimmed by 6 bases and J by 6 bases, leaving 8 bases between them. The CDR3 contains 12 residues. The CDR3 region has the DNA TGTGCCAGCAGCCTCGCGGCCGGGGAGCTGTTTTTT. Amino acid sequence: CASSLAAGELFF.

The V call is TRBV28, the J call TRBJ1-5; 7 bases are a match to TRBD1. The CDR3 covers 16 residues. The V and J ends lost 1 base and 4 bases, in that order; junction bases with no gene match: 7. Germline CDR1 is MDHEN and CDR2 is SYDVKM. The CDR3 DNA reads TGTGCCAGCAGTTTATCCCGTGCAGGGGGTAATCAGCCCCAGCATTTT. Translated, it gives CASSLSRAGGNQPQHF.

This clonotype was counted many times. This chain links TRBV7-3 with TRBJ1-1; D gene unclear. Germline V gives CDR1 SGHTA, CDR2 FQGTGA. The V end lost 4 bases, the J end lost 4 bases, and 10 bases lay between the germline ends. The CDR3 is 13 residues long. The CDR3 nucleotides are TGTGCCAGCAGCTCCACTCTGAGCACTGAAGCTTTCTTT. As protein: CASSSTLSTEAFF. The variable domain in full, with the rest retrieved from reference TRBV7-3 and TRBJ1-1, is GAGVSQTPSNKVTEKGKYVELRCDPISGHTALYWYRQSLGQGPEFLIYFQGTGAADDSGLPNDRFFAVRPEGSVSTLKIQRTERGDSAVYLCASSSTLSTEAFFGQGTRLTVV.

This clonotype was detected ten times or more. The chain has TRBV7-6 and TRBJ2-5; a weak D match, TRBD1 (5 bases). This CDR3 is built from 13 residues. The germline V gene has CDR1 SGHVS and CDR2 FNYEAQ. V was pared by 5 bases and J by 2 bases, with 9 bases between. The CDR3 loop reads CASSQGLQETQYF. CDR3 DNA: TGTGCCAGCAGCCAGGGTCTGCAAGAGACCCAGTACTTC.

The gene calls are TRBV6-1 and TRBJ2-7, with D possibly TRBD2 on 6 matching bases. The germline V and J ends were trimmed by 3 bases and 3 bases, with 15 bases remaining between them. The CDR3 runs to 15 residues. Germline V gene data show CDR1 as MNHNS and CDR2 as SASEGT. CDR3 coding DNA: TGTGCCAGCAGTGAGGCGCGGGACGGGGGCTACGAGCAGTACTTC. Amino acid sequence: CASSEARDGGYEQYF.

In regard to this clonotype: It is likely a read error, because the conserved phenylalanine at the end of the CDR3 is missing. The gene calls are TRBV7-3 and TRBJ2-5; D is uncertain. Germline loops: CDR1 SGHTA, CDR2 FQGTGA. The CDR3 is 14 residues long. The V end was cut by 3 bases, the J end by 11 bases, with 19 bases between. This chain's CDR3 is CASSLGSMADTQYL. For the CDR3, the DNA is TGTGCCAGCAGCTTGGGTAGCATGGCAGATACGCAGTACCTC.

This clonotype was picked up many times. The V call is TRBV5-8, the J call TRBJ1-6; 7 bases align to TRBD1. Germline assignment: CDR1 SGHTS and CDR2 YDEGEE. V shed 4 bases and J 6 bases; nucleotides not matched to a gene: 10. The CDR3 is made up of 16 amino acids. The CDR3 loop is CASSPGGDSFNSPLHF. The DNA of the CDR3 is TGTGCCAGCAGCCCCGGAGGGGACAGCTTTAATTCACCCCTCCACTTT.

The CDR3 DNA reads TGTGCCAGCAGTTTGAGGGGGGAGGCCAAAAACATTCAGTACTTC. This gives the protein CASSLRGEAKNIQYF. The chain recombines TRBV6-6 with TRBJ2-4, with D possibly being TRBD1 or TRBD2 (6 bases each). V lost 4 bases and J lost 1, with 11 bases in between. The CDR3 runs to 15 residues. CDR1 and CDR2 from the germline V gene are MNHNY and SVGAGI (reference sequence).

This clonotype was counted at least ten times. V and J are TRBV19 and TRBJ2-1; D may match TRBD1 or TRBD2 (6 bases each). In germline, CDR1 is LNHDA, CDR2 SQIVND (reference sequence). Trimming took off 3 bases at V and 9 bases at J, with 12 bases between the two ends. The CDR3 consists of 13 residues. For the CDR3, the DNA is TGTGCCAGTAGTATTTGGGGGGCTGGTGAGCAGTTCTTC. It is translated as CASSIWGAGEQFF. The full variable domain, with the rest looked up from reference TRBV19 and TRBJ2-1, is DGGITQSPKYLFRKEGQNVTLSCEQNLNHDAMYWYRQDPGQGLRLIYYSQIVNDFQKGDIAEGYSVSREKKESFPLTVTSAQKNPTAFYLCASSIWGAGEQFFGPGTRLTVL.

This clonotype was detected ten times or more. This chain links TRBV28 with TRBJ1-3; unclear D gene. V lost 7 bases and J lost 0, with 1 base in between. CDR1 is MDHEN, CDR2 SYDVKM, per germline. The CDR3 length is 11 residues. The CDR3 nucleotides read TGTGCCAGCACCTCTGGAAACACCATATATTTT. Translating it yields CASTSGNTIYF.

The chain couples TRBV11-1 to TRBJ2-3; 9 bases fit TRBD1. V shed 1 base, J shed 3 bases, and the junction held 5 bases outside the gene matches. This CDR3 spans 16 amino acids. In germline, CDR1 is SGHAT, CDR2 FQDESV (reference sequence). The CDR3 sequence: CASSLEWTGETDTQYF. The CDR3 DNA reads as TGTGCCAGCAGCTTAGAGTGGACAGGGGAGACAGATACGCAGTATTTT.

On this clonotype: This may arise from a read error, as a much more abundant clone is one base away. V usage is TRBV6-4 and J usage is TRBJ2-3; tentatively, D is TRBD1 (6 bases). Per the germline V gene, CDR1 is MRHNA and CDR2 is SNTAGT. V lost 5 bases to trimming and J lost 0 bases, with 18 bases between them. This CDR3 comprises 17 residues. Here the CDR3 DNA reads TGTGCCAGCAGTTACGACTCTAGGGGGACCAGCACAGATACGCAGTATTTT. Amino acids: CASSYDSRGTSTDTQYF.

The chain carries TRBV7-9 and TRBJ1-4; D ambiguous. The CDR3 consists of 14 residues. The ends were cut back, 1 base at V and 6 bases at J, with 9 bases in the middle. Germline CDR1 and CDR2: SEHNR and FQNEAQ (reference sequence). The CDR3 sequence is CASSLVGTDEKLFF. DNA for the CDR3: TGTGCCAGCAGCTTAGTGGGCACAGATGAAAAACTGTTTTTT.

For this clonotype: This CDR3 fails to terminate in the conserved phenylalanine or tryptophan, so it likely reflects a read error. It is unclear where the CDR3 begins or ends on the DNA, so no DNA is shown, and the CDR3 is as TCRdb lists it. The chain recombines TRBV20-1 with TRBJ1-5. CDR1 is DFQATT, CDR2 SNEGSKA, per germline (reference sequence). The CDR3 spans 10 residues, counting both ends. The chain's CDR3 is CSARVGGLAG.

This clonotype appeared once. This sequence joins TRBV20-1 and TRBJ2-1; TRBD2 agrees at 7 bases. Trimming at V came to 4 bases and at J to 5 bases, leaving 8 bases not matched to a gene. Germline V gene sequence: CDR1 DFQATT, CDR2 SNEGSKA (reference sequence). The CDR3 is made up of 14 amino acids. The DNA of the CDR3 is TGCAGTGCTACCGTGGGGGGGTTAAACAATGAGCAGTTCTTC. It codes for CSATVGGLNNEQFF.